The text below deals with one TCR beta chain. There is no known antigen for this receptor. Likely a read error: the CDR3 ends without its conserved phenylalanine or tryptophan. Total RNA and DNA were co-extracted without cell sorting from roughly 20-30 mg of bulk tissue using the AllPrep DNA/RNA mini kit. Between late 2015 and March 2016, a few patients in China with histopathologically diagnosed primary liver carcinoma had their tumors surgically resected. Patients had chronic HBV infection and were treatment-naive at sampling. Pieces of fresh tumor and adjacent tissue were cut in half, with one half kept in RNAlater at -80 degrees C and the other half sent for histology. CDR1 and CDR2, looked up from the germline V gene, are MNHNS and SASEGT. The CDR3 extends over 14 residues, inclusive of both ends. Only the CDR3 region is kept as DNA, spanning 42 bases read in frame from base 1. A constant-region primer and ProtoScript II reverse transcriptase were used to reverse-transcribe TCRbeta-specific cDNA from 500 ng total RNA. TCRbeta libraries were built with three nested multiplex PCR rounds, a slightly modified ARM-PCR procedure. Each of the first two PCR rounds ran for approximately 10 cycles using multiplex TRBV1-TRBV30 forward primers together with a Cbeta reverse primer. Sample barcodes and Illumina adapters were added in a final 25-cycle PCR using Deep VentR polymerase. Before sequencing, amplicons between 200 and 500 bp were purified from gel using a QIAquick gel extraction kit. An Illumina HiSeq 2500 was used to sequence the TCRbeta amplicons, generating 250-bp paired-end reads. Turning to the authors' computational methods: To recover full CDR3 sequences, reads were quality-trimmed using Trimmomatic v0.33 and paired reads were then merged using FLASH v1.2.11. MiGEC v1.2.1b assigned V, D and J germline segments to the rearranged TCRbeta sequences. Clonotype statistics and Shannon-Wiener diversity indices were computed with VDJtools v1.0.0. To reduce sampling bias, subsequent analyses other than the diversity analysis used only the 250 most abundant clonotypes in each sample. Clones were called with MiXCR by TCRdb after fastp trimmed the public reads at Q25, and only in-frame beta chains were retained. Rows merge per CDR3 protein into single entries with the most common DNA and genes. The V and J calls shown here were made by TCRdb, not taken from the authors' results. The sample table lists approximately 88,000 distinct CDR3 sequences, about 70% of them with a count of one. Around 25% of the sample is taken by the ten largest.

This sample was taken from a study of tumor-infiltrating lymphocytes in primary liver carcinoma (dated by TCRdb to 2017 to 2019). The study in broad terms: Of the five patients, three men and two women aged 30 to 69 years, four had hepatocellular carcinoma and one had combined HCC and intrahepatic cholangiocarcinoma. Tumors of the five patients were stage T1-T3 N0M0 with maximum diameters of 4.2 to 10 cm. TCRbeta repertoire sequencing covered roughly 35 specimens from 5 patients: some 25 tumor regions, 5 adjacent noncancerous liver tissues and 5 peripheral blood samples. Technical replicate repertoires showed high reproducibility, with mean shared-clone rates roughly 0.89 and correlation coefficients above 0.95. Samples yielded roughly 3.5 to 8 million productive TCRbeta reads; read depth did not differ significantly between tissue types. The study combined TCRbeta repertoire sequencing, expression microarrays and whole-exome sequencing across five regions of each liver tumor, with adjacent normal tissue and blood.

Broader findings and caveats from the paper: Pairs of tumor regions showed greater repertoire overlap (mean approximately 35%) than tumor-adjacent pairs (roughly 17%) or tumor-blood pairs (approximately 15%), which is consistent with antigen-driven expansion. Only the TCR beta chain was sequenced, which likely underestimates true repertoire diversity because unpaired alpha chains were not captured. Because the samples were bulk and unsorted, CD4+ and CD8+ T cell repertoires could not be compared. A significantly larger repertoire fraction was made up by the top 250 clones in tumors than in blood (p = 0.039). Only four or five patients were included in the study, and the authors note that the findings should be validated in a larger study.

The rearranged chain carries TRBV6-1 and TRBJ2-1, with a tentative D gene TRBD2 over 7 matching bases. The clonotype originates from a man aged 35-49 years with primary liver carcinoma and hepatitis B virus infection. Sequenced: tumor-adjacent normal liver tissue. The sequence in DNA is TGTGCCAACAGTGAAGGGGGAAGCGGGGATGAGCAGTTCTTA. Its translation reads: CANSEGGSGDEQFL.